This T cell receptor (beta chain) is from a study of cytomegalovirus exposure and HLA in healthy donors. Study context: Some 77 million unique TCRs from HLA-typed donors were held in an early release of data.

The V and J ends lost 6 bases and 7 bases respectively, with 9 bases between them. Germline loops: CDR1 SGHVS, CDR2 FQNEAQ. The CDR3 sequence is 11 residues long. The study, taken as a whole, reports: One later analysis reportedly identified an Asian-associated ancestry cluster that showed fewer N-insertions than the roughly 670-donor mean. Later analysis placed DRB1 highest and HLA-C lowest in TCR association rates, which differed by HLA locus. Available immune exposure information was restricted to CMV serostatus only.

13 Jbeta primers and 60 Vbeta primers were used for the PCR. Generated by immunoSEQ multiplex PCR, the TCRdb table keeps only in-frame clones and is missing some. The table lists fewer than 150,000 clones, about 75% of them singletons. With respect to this clone: Its specificity is not known.

This receptor was obtained from a man between 18 and 29 years old in good health and CMV-seronegative. V and J are TRBV7-8 and TRBJ1-2, with D unclear. The sequenced sample was PBMCs. This CDR3 is CASRSGGGYTF. CDR3 sequence (DNA): TGTGCCAGCAGGTCAGGAGGTGGCTACACCTTC.